This TCR beta chain came from a study of shared clonotypes between healthy human individuals. The assay was immunoSEQ multiplex PCR, and TCRdb's table has in-frame clones only and misses some. The table includes some 700,000 clones, roughly 91% detected once. CDR1 SGHNT and CDR2 YYREEE come from the germline V gene (reference sequence). Losses at the gene ends were 0 bases for V and 4 bases for J; bases not matched to a gene: 4. The CDR3 contains 15 residues. This receptor was obtained from a man between 18 and 29 years old in good health. Some clones in this sample may be carry-over from other donors' samples. The sample consisted of memory CD8+ T cells from PBMCs. Documented subset: CD45RO+ cells pooled with CCR7-negative TemRA cells. V and J are TRBV5-4 and TRBJ1-5; 7 bases match TRBD1. CDR3 sequence: CASSLGTGRNQPQHF. The CDR3 region has the DNA TGTGCCAGCAGCTTGGGGACAGGTCGGAATCAGCCCCAGCATTTT.